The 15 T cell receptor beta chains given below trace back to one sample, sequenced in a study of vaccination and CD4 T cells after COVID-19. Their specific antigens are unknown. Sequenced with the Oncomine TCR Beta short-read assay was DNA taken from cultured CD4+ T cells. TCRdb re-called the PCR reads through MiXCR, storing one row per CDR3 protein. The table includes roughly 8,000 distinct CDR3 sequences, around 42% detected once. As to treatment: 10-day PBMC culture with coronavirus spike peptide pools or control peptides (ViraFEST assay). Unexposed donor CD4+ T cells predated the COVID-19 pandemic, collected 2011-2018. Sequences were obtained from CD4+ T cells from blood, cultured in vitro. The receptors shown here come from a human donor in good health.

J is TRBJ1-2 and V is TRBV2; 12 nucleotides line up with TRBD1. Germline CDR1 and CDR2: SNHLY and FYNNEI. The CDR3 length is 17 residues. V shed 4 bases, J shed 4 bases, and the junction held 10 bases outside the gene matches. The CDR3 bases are TGTGCCAGCAGTGCGCCCGGGACAGGGGGCCGTACCTATGGCTACACCTTC. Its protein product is CASSAPGTGGRTYGYTF. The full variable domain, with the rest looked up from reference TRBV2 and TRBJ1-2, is EPEVTQTPSHQVTQMGQEVILRCVPISNHLYFYWYRQILGQKVEFLVSFYNNEISEKSEIFDDQFSVERPDGSNFTLKIRSTKLEDSAMYFCASSAPGTGGRTYGYTFGSGTRLTVV.

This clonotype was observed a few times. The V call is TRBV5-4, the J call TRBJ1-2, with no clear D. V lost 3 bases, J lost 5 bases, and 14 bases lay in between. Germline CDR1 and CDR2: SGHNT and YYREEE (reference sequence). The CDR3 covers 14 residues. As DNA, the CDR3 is TGTGCCAGCAGCTCCGCGGACGGAGTTTATGGCTACACCTTC. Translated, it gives CASSSADGVYGYTF.

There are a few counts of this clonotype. The CDR3 loop reads CASSRRGGAPSEAFF. The CDR3 nucleotides are TGTGCCAGCAGCCGGAGGGGGGGGGCGCCGAGTGAAGCTTTCTTT. The chain links TRBV11-2 to TRBJ1-1; a possible D gene is TRBD1 (6 bases). There are 15 residues in the CDR3. V gave up 5 bases and J gave up 7 bases, with 20 bases separating them. Germline loops: CDR1 SGHAT, CDR2 FQNNGV.

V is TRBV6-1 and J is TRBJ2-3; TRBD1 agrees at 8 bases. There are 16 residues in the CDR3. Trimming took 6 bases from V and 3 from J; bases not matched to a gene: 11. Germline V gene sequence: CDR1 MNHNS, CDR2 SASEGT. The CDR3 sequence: CASRRPRTGTTDTQYF. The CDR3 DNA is TGTGCCAGCAGGCGACCCAGGACAGGGACGACAGATACGCAGTATTTT.

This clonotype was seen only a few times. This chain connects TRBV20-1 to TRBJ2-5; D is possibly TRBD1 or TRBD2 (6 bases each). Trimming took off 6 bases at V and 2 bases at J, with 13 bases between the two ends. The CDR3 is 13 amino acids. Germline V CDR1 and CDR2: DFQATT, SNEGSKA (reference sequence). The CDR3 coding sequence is TGCAGTGCGGCACGGGGGCCGCAAGAGACCCAGTACTTC. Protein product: CSAARGPQETQYF.

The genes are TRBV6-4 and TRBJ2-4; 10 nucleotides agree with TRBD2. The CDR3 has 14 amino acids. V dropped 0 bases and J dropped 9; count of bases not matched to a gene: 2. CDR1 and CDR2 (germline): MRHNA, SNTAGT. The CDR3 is CASSDSSGGAIQYF. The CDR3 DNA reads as TGTGCCAGCAGTGACTCGAGCGGGGGGGCCATTCAGTACTTC.

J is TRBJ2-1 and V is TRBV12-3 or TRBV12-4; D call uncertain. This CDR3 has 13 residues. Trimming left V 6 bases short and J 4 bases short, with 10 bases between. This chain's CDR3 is CASSLESYNEQFF. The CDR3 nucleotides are TGTGCCAGCAGCCTTGAGAGTTACAATGAGCAGTTCTTC.

The CDR3 region is CASSFTGQANEKLFF. The CDR3 region has the DNA TGTGCCAGCAGCTTCACGGGACAGGCAAATGAAAAACTGTTTTTT. The chain recombines TRBV7-9 with TRBJ1-4, with 8 positions matching TRBD1. In germline, CDR1 is SEHNR, CDR2 FQNEAQ (reference sequence). The CDR3 sequence is 15 residues long. Unmatched junction bases numbered 5, after V lost 3 bases and J lost 5 bases. The variable domain in full, completed from reference TRBV7-9 and TRBJ1-4, reads DTGVSQNPRHKITKRGQNVTFRCDPISEHNRLYWYRQTLGQGPEFLTYFQNEAQLEKSRLLSDRFSAERPKGSFSTLEIQRTEQGDSAMYLCASSFTGQANEKLFFGSGTQLSVL.

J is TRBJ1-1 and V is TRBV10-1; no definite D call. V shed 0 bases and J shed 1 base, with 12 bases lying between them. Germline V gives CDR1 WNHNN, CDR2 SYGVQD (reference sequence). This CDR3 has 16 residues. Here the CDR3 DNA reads TGCGCCAGCAGTGAGTCCACGGGCCTGGGGAACACTGAAGCTTTCTTT. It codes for CASSESTGLGNTEAFF.

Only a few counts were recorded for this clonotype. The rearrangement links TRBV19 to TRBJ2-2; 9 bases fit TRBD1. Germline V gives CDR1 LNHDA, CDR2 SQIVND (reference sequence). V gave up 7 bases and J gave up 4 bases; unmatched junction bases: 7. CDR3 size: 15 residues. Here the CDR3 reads CASNPGTGITGELFF. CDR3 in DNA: TGTGCCAGTAATCCCGGGACAGGGATCACCGGGGAGCTGTTTTTT.

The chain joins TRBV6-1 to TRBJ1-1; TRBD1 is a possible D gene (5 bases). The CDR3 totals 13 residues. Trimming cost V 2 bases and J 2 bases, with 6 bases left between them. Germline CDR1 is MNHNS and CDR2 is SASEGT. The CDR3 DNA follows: TGTGCCAGCAGTGAAAGGGACAACACTGAAGCTTTCTTT. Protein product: CASSERDNTEAFF.

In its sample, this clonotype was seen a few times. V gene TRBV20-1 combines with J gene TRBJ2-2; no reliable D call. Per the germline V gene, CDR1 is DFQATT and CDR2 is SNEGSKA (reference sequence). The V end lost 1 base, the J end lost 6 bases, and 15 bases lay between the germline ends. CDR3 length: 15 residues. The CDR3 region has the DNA TGCAGTGCTAGAGGCCTCCTTTCAAGCCCCGGGGAGCTGTTTTTT. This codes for CSARGLLSSPGELFF.

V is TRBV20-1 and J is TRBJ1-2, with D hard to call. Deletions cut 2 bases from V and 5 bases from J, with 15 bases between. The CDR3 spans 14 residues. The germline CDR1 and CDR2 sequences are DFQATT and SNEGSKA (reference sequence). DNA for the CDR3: TGCAGTGCTAGAATCGGCGGCGCACCTTATGGCTACACCTTC. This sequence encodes CSARIGGAPYGYTF.

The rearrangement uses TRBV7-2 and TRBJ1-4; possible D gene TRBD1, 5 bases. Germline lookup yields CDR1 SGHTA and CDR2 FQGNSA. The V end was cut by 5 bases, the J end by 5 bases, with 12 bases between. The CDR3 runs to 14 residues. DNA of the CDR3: TGTGCCAGCAGCCCCCGGGGGGAGAATGAAAAACTGTTTTTT. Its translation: CASSPRGENEKLFF.

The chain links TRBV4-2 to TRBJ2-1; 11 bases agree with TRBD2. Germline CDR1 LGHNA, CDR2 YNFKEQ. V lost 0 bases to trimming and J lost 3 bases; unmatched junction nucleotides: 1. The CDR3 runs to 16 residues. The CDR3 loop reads CASSQETSGVYNEQFF. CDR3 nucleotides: TGTGCCAGCAGCCAAGAGACTAGCGGGGTCTACAATGAGCAGTTCTTC.